Listed here are 22 T cell receptor beta chains from one sample, sequenced in a study of blood T cells in healthy people across ages. A second PCR, run for roughly 7 to 11 cycles, used a sample-barcoded 5' primer plus a J-beta primer mix. Via MiXCR, TCRdb re-called the 5' RACE reads, giving one row per CDR3 protein. The table records some 1,500,000 distinct CDR3 sequences, 40% to 45% of them present only once. What was sequenced was blood. The receptors here all came from a young woman in good health.

The rearrangement uses TRBV4-3 and TRBJ1-2, with 7 positions matching TRBD1. After removal of 0 bases from V and 5 bases from J, the junction contained 6 bases not matched to a gene. This CDR3 region has 15 residues. CDR1 LGHNA and CDR2 YSLEER come from the germline V gene. In DNA form, the CDR3 reads TGCGCCAGCAGCCAAGATGAGGCAGGGGGATATGGCTACACCTTC. As protein: CASSQDEAGGYGYTF.

A note on this clonotype: This may come from a read error, since a much larger clone is one base off. This chain connects TRBV7-9 to TRBJ2-7; 7 bases align to TRBD1. CDR1 SEHNR and CDR2 FQNEAQ come from the germline V gene (reference sequence). Trimming took 5 bases from V and 7 from J; bases not matched to a gene: 17. This CDR3 contains 16 residues. CDR3: CASSVLFGRGSNEQYF. In DNA, the CDR3 is TGTGCCAGCAGCGTACTCTTCGGCAGGGGGTCCAATGAGCAGTACTTC.

V is TRBV20-1 and J is TRBJ2-3, with 8 bases identical to TRBD2. Losses at the gene ends were 2 bases for V and 2 bases for J; bases not matched to a gene: 9. There are 16 residues in the CDR3. Germline values: CDR1 DFQATT, CDR2 SNEGSKA (reference sequence). The chain's CDR3 is CSARPLSGAFTDTQYF. DNA for the CDR3: TGCAGTGCTAGACCTCTTAGCGGGGCCTTCACAGATACGCAGTATTTT.

The chain employs TRBV9 and TRBJ1-5; no reliable D call. The CDR3 runs 14 residues. The V gene lost 0 bases and the J gene lost 6 bases, with 10 bases spanning the gap. CDR1 is SGDLS, CDR2 YYNGEE, per germline. The CDR3 region is CASSVEKHRQPQHF. CDR3 sequence (DNA): TGTGCCAGCAGCGTAGAAAAGCACCGTCAGCCCCAGCATTTT.

The chain is built from TRBV4-2 and TRBJ2-2; TRBD2 aligns across 11 bases. CDR3 length equals 18 residues. The germline V gene encodes CDR1 LGHNA and CDR2 YNFKEQ. Trimming removed 3 bases from V and 2 bases from J; junction bases left unmatched: 8. The CDR3 DNA is TGTGCCAGCAGCCACCTTAGCGGGGGGGCAGTAAACACCGGGGAGCTGTTTTTT. This sequence encodes CASSHLSGGAVNTGELFF.

This clonotype has only a few counts. The chain carries TRBV5-1 and TRBJ2-1, with 7 bases that match TRBD2. Germline V gene data show CDR1 as SGHRS and CDR2 as YFSETQ. The CDR3 loop spans 15 amino acids. Trimming at V came to 4 bases and at J to 6 bases, leaving 10 bases not matched to a gene. The CDR3, as DNA: TGCGCCAGCAGCACCTCGGGAGGACCCAGCAATGAGCAGTTCTTC. Its translation is CASSTSGGPSNEQFF.

The chain combines TRBV28 with TRBJ2-5; 12 bases line up with TRBD2. The germline V gene encodes CDR1 MDHEN and CDR2 SYDVKM. CDR3 length: 15 residues. With 6 bases clipped from V and 2 bases from J, the junction kept 4 bases outside the gene matches. The CDR3, as DNA: TGTGCCAGCAGCGCCGGACTAGCGGGACAAGAGACCCAGTACTTC. Translation gives CASSAGLAGQETQYF.

This clonotype was detected only once. The chain joins TRBV20-1 to TRBJ2-1; 9 bases map to TRBD2. V gave up 3 bases and J gave up 8 bases; unmatched junction bases: 11. Germline-derived CDR1 and CDR2 are DFQATT and SNEGSKA (reference sequence). The CDR3 length is 15 residues. Here the CDR3 reads CSARQPGLAGYEQFF. In DNA, the CDR3 is TGCAGTGCTAGGCAACCGGGACTAGCAGGTTATGAGCAGTTCTTC.

This chain connects TRBV7-2 to TRBJ1-1; D gene uncertain. Germline loops: CDR1 SGHTA, CDR2 FQGNSA. CDR3 length equals 11 residues. Trimming shortened V by 5 bases and J by 6 bases, and 7 bases separated the two germline ends. The CDR3 loop is CASSHYSEAFF. DNA for the CDR3: TGTGCCAGCAGCCATTACTCTGAAGCTTTCTTT.

This chain connects TRBV6-1 to TRBJ1-2; D call uncertain. The germline V and J ends were trimmed by 5 bases and 9 bases, with 16 bases remaining between them. There are 13 residues in the CDR3. From germline, CDR1 is MNHNS and CDR2 SASEGT. CDR3 in amino acids: CASSWETVLSYTF. The CDR3 DNA reads TGTGCCAGCAGTTGGGAAACCGTATTGAGCTACACCTTC.

The chain links TRBV27 to TRBJ1-6; TRBD1 aligns across 7 bases. Unmatched junction bases numbered 11, after V lost 8 bases and J lost 13 bases. Germline V gene lookup returns CDR1 MNHEY and CDR2 SMNVEV (reference sequence). The CDR3 has 13 amino acids. In DNA, the CDR3 is TGTGCCAGCGGAGGGGGCTGGCTGGATCCCCTCCACTTT. Protein sequence: CASGGGWLDPLHF.

The genes are TRBV25-1 and TRBJ2-4; D is unclear. The J call is uncertain, as TRBJ2-7 better fits the DNA end. The CDR3 runs to 15 residues. The germline V gene has CDR1 MGHDK and CDR2 SYGVNS. Here the CDR3 reads CASSELGASSYEQYF. In nucleotides, the CDR3 is TGTGCCAGCAGTGAATTGGGTGCAAGCTCCTACGAGCAGTACTTC.

This clonotype was detected only a few times. The chain links TRBV27 to TRBJ2-7, with a tentative D call TRBD2 (7 bases). This CDR3 region has 17 residues. Deletions cut 4 bases from V and 0 bases from J, with 19 bases between. Germline loops: CDR1 MNHEY, CDR2 SMNVEV (reference sequence). In DNA, the CDR3 is TGTGCCAGCAGTTCGTACAGGGAGGGGTGGGACTCCTACGAGCAGTACTTC. This encodes CASSSYREGWDSYEQYF.

This clonotype appeared a single time. This chain uses TRBV18 with TRBJ2-5; D might be TRBD2 (5 bases). V was clipped by 6 bases and J by 2 bases, with 16 bases between them. CDR3 length: 15 residues. Germline V lookup: CDR1 KGHSH, CDR2 LQKENI. The CDR3 spells CASSSLAGQQETQYF. The CDR3 nucleotides read TGTGCCAGCTCCAGTCTTGCGGGCCAACAAGAGACCCAGTACTTC.

V usage is TRBV7-8 and J usage is TRBJ2-1; 13 nucleotides line up with TRBD2. The germline gives CDR1 SGHVS, CDR2 FQNEAQ. The CDR3 contains 20 residues. Trimming cost V 4 bases and J 8 bases; bases outside gene matches: 20. The CDR3 loop reads CASSSSLPGLAGRSIDEQFF. The CDR3 DNA sequence: TGTGCCAGCAGCTCCAGTTTACCGGGACTAGCGGGGAGGTCGATCGATGAGCAGTTCTTC.

This clonotype was observed at least ten times. The rearrangement links TRBV6-2 or TRBV6-3 to TRBJ2-4; maybe TRBD1 (5 bases). Trimming pared 0 bases from V and 6 bases from J, leaving 9 bases between. Germline V gene data show CDR1 as MNHEY and CDR2 as SVGEGT. The CDR3 consists of 14 residues. CDR3 amino acids: CASSYSPQGNIQYF. The DNA for the CDR3 is TGTGCCAGCAGTTACTCGCCCCAGGGAAACATTCAGTACTTC.

The V gene is TRBV12-3 or TRBV12-4, the J gene TRBJ2-7, with 8 bases fitting TRBD1. With V trimmed by 6 bases and J by 5 bases, 9 bases remained unmatched. The CDR3 consists of 14 residues. In DNA, the CDR3 is TGTGCCAGCAGCCCGGGACAGGCGACCAACGAGCAGTACTTC. Protein sequence: CASSPGQATNEQYF.

V usage is TRBV9 and J usage is TRBJ2-1; D perhaps matches TRBD2 (5 bases). Trimming left V 3 bases short and J 9 bases short, with 13 bases between. Germline V gene lookup returns CDR1 SGDLS and CDR2 YYNGEE. This CDR3 spans 13 amino acids. CDR3 loop: CASSAVSRGEQFF. The CDR3 nucleotides read TGTGCCAGCAGCGCAGTGTCTCGGGGTGAGCAGTTCTTC.

There are a few counts of this clonotype. CDR3 sequence reads: CASSPGQGLKEQFF. As DNA, the CDR3 is TGTGCCAGCAGTCCGGGACAGGGGTTAAAAGAGCAGTTCTTC. This chain uses TRBV27 with TRBJ2-1; 10 bases are a match to TRBD1. V shed 5 bases and J 10 bases; nucleotides not matched to a gene: 8. The germline CDR1 and CDR2 sequences are MNHEY and SMNVEV (reference sequence). The CDR3 is 14 residues long.

This clonotype was counted a single time. This likely comes from a read error, as the CDR3 has no conserved phenylalanine or tryptophan at its end. This chain links TRBV20-1 with TRBJ2-3; TRBD2 might be the D (6 bases). Germline values: CDR1 DFQATT, CDR2 SNEGSKA (reference sequence). V was pared by 3 bases and J by 2 bases, with 15 bases between. The CDR3 totals 15 residues. CDR3 protein: CSARKDYRTTDTQYS. Here the CDR3 DNA reads TGCAGTGCTAGGAAGGACTACCGTACCACAGATACGCAGTATTCT.

This rearrangement joins TRBV12-5 to TRBJ2-1; tentatively, D is TRBD2 (5 bases). The ends were cut back, 7 bases at V and 8 bases at J, with 15 bases in the middle. CDR1 and CDR2 (germline): LGHNT, FRNRAP. This CDR3 has 13 residues. CDR3 sequence (DNA): TGTGCTAGTGTACTGGACTTGCCTGATGAGCAGTTCTTC. Residues: CASVLDLPDEQFF.

This clonotype was counted only a few times. This sequence joins TRBV11-2 and TRBJ2-7; weak D call: TRBD2 (5 bases). This CDR3 is 14 amino acids long. Trimming left V 5 bases short and J 2 bases short, with 13 bases between. Per the germline V gene, CDR1 is SGHAT and CDR2 is FQNNGV. The CDR3: CASSGRTRTYEQYF. CDR3 nucleotides: TGTGCCAGCAGCGGTCGGACTCGGACCTACGAGCAGTACTTC.